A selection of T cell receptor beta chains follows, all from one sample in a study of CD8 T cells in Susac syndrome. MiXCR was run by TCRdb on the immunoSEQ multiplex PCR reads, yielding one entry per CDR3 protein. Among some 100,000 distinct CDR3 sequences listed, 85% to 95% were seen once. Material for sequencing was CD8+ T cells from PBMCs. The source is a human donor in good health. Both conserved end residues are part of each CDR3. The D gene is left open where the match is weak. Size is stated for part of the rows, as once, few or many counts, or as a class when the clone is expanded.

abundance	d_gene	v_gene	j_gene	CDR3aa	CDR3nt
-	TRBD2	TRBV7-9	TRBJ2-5	CASSYSGGFSETQYF	TGTGCCAGCAGCTACAGCGGGGGGTTTTCGGAGACCCAGTACTTC
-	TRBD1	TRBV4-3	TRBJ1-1	CASSQERAGGVTEAFF	TGCGCCAGCAGCCAAGAAAGGGCAGGGGGCGTCACTGAAGCTTTCTTT
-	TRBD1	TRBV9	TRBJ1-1	CASGQGGRANTEAFF	TGTGCCAGTGGACAGGGCGGAAGGGCGAACACTGAAGCTTTCTTT
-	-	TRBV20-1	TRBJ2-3	CSARVTRRIDTQYF	TGCAGTGCTAGAGTGACTAGGCGGATAGATACGCAGTATTTT
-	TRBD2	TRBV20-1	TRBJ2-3	CSTRAGGGTDTQYF	TGCAGTACGAGAGCGGGGGGAGGCACAGATACGCAGTATTTT
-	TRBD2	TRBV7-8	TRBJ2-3	CASSFLGLAAPLGTDTQYF	TGTGCCAGCAGCTTCTTGGGACTAGCGGCCCCCCTGGGCACAGATACGCAGTATTTT
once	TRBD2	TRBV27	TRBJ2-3	CASSLSRVASGGADTQYF	TGTGCCAGCAGTTTATCTCGGGTCGCTAGCGGGGGCGCAGATACGCAGTATTTT
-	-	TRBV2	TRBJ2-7	CASSDRVGVEQYF	TGTGCCAGCAGTGACAGGGTGGGCGTCGAGCAGTACTTC
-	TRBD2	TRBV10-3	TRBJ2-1	CAISEALAGANEQFF	TGTGCCATCAGTGAGGCACTAGCGGGAGCCAATGAGCAGTTCTTC
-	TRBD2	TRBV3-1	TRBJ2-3	CASSQDLSGGGTDTQYF	TGTGCCAGCAGCCAAGATCTCAGCGGGGGGGGAACAGATACGCAGTATTTT
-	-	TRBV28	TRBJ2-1	CASSGTFLPYNEQFF	TGTGCCAGCAGTGGGACTTTCCTTCCCTACAATGAGCAGTTCTTC
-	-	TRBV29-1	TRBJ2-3	CSADLRGTDTQYF	TGCAGCGCTGACCTACGAGGCACAGATACGCAGTATTTT
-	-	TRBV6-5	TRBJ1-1	CASRPGHAGNTEAFF	TGTGCCAGCAGACCAGGGCACGCCGGGAACACTGAAGCTTTCTTT
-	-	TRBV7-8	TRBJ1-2	CASSPASASGYTF	TGTGCCAGCAGCCCAGCTTCGGCTAGTGGCTACACCTTC
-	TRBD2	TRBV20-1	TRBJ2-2	CSARLAGGPTGELFF	TGCAGTGCTAGACTAGCGGGGGGGCCCACCGGGGAGCTGTTTTTT
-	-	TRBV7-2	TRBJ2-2	CASRSTGTTGELFF	TGTGCCAGCAGGTCAACAGGGACCACCGGGGAGCTGTTTTTT
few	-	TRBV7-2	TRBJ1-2	CASNAGGEGYTF	TGTGCCAGCAACGCGGGGGGGGAAGGCTACACCTTC
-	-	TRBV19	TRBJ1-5	CASSIVGVSRREAQHF	TGTGCCAGTAGTATAGTAGGGGTATCGCGGCGTGAGGCCCAGCATTTT
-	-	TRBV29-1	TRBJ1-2	CSVHLNYGYTF	TGCAGCGTTCACCTTAACTATGGCTACACCTTC
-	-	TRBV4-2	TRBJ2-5	CASSQGAREETQYF	TGTGCCAGCAGCCAAGGGGCCCGGGAAGAGACCCAGTACTTC
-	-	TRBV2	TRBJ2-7	CASSMAGGGYEQYF	TGTGCCAGCAGTATGGCAGGGGGAGGCTACGAGCAGTACTTC
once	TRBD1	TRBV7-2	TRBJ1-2	CASSFIRTGASGYTF	TGTGCCAGCAGCTTTATACGGACAGGGGCGAGTGGCTACACCTTC
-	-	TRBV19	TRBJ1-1	CASSMRAGNTEAFF	TGTGCCAGTAGTATGCGGGCAGGGAACACTGAAGCTTTCTTT
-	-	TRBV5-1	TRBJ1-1	CASSARLQRNTEAFF	TGCGCCAGCAGCGCCCGTTTGCAGAGGAACACTGAAGCTTTCTTT
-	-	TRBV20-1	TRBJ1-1	CSATQRRQLNTEAFF	TGCAGTGCGACACAAAGGCGGCAGTTGAACACTGAAGCTTTCTTT
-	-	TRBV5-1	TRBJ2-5	CATGGDQETQYF	TGCGCCACCGGCGGAGACCAAGAGACCCAGTACTTC
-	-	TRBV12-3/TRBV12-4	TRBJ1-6	CASSLGGHSPLHF	TGTGCCAGCAGTTTAGGGGGTCACTCACCCCTCCACTTT
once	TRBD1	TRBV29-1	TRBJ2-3	CSVKAGGGTDTQYF	TGCAGCGTCAAGGCAGGGGGCGGCACAGATACGCAGTATTTT
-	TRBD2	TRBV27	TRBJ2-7	CASSDRWSGSSDEQYF	TGTGCCAGCAGTGATCGGTGGAGCGGGAGTTCCGACGAGCAGTACTTC
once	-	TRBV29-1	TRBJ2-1	CSVADGGEFF	TGCAGCGTTGCTGATGGCGGGGAGTTCTTC
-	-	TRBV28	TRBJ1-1	CASSDTATPEAFF	TGTGCCAGCAGTGACACCGCGACCCCTGAAGCTTTCTTT
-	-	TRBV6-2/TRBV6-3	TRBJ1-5	CASSYLGENQPQHF	TGTGCCAGCAGTTACTTAGGGGAAAATCAGCCCCAGCATTTT
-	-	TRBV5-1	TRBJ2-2	CASSPQGRDGELFF	TGCGCCAGCAGCCCGCAGGGGAGGGACGGGGAGCTGTTTTTT
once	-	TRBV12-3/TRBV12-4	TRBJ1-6	CASTWSNSPLHF	TGTGCCAGCACCTGGAGTAATTCACCCCTCCACTTT
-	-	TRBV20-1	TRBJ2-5	CSARNGTQYF	TGCAGTGCTAGAAACGGGACCCAGTACTTC
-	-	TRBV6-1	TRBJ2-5	CASSGPGGRTLQETQYF	TGTGCCAGCAGTGGACCTGGGGGACGGACCTTACAAGAGACCCAGTACTTC
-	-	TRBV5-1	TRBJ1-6	CASGIGGVANSPLHF	TGCGCCAGCGGGATCGGGGGGGTCGCTAATTCACCCCTCCACTTT
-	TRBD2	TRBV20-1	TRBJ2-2	CSARLGGAGGELFF	TGCAGTGCTAGACTCGGGGGGGCCGGCGGGGAGCTGTTTTTT
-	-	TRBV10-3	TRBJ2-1	CAISAERAIYNEQFF	TGTGCCATCAGTGCTGAGCGGGCGATCTACAATGAGCAGTTCTTC
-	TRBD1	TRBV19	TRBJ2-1	CASSRDRGYEQFF	TGTGCCAGTAGCCGAGACAGGGGCTATGAGCAGTTCTTC
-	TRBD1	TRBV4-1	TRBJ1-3	CASSQGATGVSGNTIYF	TGCGCCAGCAGCCAAGGAGCGACAGGGGTTTCTGGAAACACCATATATTTT
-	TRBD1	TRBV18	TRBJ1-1	CASSPPRTGPNTEAFF	TGTGCCAGCTCACCCCCCAGGACAGGCCCGAACACTGAAGCTTTCTTT
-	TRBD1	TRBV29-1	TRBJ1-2	CSVARGTGLNYGYTF	TGCAGCGTTGCGAGGGGGACAGGGCTTAACTATGGCTACACCTTC
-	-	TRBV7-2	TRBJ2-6	CASSKNPPLYWGANVLTF	TGTGCCAGCAGCAAAAACCCCCCTCTTTACTGGGGGGCCAACGTCCTGACTTTC
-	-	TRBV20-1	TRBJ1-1	CSARPGGNTEAFF	TGCAGTGCCAGACCAGGAGGGAACACTGAAGCTTTCTTT
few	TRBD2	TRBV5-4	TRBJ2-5	CASSPGLAQETQYF	TGTGCCAGCAGCCCGGGACTAGCCCAAGAGACCCAGTACTTC
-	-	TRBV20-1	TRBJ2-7	CSPLDLREQYF	TGCAGTCCCCTAGATTTACGGGAGCAGTACTTC
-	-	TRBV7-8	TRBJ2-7	CASSLDSQLEQYF	TGTGCCAGCAGCTTAGATTCCCAGCTCGAGCAGTACTTC
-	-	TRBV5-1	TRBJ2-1	CASSLEHQLTEQFF	TGCGCCAGCAGCTTGGAACACCAACTAACTGAGCAGTTCTTC
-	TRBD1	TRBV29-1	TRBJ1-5	CSTGPGGSDSNQPQHF	TGCAGCACCGGACCAGGGGGCTCTGATAGCAATCAGCCCCAGCATTTT
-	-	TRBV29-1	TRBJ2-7	CSVGGTRGSYEQYF	TGCAGCGTGGGGGGGACACGAGGGTCCTACGAGCAGTACTTC
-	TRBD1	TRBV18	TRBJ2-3	CASSPSGGSTDTQYF	TGTGCCAGCTCACCTTCAGGGGGATCCACAGATACGCAGTATTTT
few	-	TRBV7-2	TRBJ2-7	CASTFASYEQYF	TGTGCCAGCACCTTCGCATCCTACGAGCAGTACTTC
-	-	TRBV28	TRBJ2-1	CASTFRGSHIEQFF	TGTGCCAGCACCTTTAGAGGGTCACATATAGAGCAGTTCTTC
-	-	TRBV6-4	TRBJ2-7	CAGPLGGYEQYF	TGTGCCGGACCCTTAGGGGGATACGAGCAGTACTTC
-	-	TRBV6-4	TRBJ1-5	CASSEVQGQPQHF	TGTGCCAGCAGTGAAGTGCAAGGACAGCCCCAGCATTTT
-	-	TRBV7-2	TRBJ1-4	CASSLAVGSGEKLFF	TGTGCCAGCAGCTTAGCGGTAGGGTCAGGTGAAAAACTGTTTTTT
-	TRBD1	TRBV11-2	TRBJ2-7	CASSLRDRGEQYF	TGTGCCAGCAGCTTAAGGGACAGGGGCGAGCAGTACTTC
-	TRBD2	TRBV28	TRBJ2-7	CASSLASGVYEQYF	TGTGCCAGCAGTTTAGCTAGCGGGGTCTACGAGCAGTACTTC
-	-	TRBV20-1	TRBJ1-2	CSSRGYGYTF	TGCAGTTCCAGGGGTTACGGCTACACCTTC